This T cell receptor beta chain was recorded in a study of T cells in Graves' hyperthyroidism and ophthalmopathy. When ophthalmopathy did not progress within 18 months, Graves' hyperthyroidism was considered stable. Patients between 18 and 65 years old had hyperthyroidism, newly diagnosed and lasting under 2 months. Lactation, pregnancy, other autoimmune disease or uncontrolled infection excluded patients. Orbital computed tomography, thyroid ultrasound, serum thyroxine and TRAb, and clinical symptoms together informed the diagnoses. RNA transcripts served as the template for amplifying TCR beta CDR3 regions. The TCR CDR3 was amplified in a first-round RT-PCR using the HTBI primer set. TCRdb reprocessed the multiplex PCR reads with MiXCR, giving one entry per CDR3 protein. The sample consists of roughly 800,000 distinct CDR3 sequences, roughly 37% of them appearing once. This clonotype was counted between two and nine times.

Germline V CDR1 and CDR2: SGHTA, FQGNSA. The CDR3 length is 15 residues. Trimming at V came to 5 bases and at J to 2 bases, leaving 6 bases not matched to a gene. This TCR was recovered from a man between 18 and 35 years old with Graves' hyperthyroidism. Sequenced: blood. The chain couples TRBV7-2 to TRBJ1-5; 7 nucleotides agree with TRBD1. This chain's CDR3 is CASSQYRGGNQPQHF. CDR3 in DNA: TGTGCCAGCAGCCAATACAGGGGCGGCAATCAGCCCCAGCATTTT.